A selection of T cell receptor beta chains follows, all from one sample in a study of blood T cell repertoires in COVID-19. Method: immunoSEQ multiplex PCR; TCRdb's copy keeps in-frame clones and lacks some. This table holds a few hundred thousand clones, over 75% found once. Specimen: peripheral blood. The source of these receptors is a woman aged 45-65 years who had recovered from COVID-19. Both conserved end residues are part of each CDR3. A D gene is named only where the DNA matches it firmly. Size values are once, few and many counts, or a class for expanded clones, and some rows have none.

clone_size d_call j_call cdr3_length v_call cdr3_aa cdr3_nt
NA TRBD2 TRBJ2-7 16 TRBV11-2 CASSSAWGGTSYEQYF TGTGCCAGCAGCTCCGCTTGGGGGGGGACCTCCTACGAGCAGTACTTC
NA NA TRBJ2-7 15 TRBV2 CASSDKGLGGDEQYF TGTGCCAGCAGTGACAAAGGACTCGGAGGCGACGAGCAGTACTTC
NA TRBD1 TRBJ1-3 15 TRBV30 CAWSVDRASGNTIYF TGTGCCTGGAGTGTAGACAGGGCATCTGGAAACACCATATATTTT
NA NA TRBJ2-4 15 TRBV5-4 CASSYTAGTKNIQYF TGTGCCAGCAGCTACACTGCAGGTACCAAAAACATTCAGTACTTC
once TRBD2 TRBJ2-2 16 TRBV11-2 CASSHLTSMNTGELFF TGTGCCAGCAGCCATTTGACTAGCATGAACACCGGGGAGCTGTTTTTT
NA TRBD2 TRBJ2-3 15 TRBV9 CASSPPGGLTDTQYF TGTGCCAGCAGCCCACCGGGGGGACTCACAGATACGCAGTATTTT
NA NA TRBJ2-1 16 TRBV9 CASSVDPGSSYNEQFF TGTGCCAGCAGCGTAGACCCCGGTAGCTCCTACAATGAGCAGTTCTTC
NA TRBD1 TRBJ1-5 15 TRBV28 CASRGGQGVGQPQHF TGTGCCAGCAGGGGGGGACAGGGGGTAGGGCAGCCCCAGCATTTT
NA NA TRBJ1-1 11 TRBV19 CASKWQGKTFF TGTGCCAGTAAGTGGCAGGGCAAGACTTTCTTT
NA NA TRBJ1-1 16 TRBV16 CASSQSRPGFDTEAFF TGTGCCAGCAGCCAATCTCGACCAGGGTTTGACACTGAAGCTTTCTTT
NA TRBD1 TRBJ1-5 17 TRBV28 CASSLVGGFYSNQPQHF TGTGCCAGCAGTTTAGTAGGGGGCTTTTATAGCAATCAGCCCCAGCATTTT
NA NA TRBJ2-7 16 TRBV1 CTSSQDPREGLLEQYF TGCACCAGCAGCCAAGATCCGAGGGAGGGTCTACTCGAGCAGTACTTC
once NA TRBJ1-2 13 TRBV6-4 CASSGQDYYGYTF TGTGCCAGCAGTGGGCAGGACTACTATGGCTACACCTTC
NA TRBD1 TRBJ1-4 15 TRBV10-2 CASSESGDSFEKLFF TGCGCCAGCAGTGAGTCGGGGGACAGTTTTGAAAAACTGTTTTTT
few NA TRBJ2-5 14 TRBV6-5 CASSYLDERETQYF TGTGCCAGCAGTTACTTAGACGAGAGGGAGACCCAGTACTTC
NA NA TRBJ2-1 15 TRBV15 CATSREGKGHGEQFF TGTGCCACCAGCAGAGAGGGGAAGGGACACGGTGAGCAGTTCTTC
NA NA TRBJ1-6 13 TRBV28 CASTSPGVSPLHF TGTGCCAGCACCTCGCCGGGAGTATCACCCCTCCACTTT
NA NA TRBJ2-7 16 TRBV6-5 CASSYSRSGGAYEQYF TGTGCCAGCAGTTACTCTCGGTCCGGCGGAGCCTACGAGCAGTACTTC
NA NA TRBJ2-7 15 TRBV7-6 CASSLGDSNSYEQYF TGTGCCAGCAGCTTAGGAGACAGCAACTCCTACGAGCAGTACTTC
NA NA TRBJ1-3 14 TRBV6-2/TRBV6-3 CASSGESSGNTIYF TGTGCCAGCAGTGGGGAGAGCTCTGGAAACACCATATATTTT
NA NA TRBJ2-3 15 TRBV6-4 CASSKLGGSTDTQYF TGTGCCAGCAGTAAACTCGGGGGAAGCACAGATACGCAGTATTTT
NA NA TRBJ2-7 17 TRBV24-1 CATSDFGTRSIPYEQYF TGTGCCACCAGTGACTTTGGGACACGAAGTATCCCCTACGAGCAGTACTTC
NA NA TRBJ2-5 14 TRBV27 CASTSGGEEETQYF TGTGCCAGCACGTCCGGGGGAGAAGAAGAGACCCAGTACTTC
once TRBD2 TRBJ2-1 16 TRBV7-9 CASSPDGGAVYNEQFF TGTGCCAGCAGCCCCGACGGGGGGGCCGTGTACAATGAGCAGTTCTTC